Listed below are T cell receptor beta chains from one sample, sequenced in a study of blood T cells in healthy people across ages. From the 5' RACE reads, TCRdb called clonotypes with MiXCR, one entry per CDR3 protein. The sample gives over 600,000 distinct CDR3 sequences, roughly 21% of which show up once; 3.5% to 4% is in the top ten. The sequenced material came from blood. The receptors derive from a man between 65 and 85 years old in good health. CDR3s include the opening cysteine and the closing phenylalanine or tryptophan. D genes are given only for firm matches. Clone size is shown for a subset of rows, as once, few, many or a class of expanded clone.

D gene	V gene	J gene	clone size	CDR3 DNA	CDR3 protein
NA	TRBV29-1	TRBJ2-5	NA	TGCAGCGTTGGGGCACGGGGGCGGGAAGAGACCCAGTACTTC	CSVGARGREETQYF
TRBD2	TRBV12-3/TRBV12-4	TRBJ2-1	NA	TGTGCCAGCACCTCCCCAGCGGGAGGGCCGGAAAATGAGCAGTTCTTC	CASTSPAGGPENEQFF
TRBD1	TRBV25-1	TRBJ2-5	few	TGTGCCAGCAACAGGGGGACGGAGACCCAGTACTTC	CASNRGTETQYF
TRBD2	TRBV20-1	TRBJ2-1	NA	TGCAGTGCTACGAGGAGCGGGAGGGGAGTTTTGGAGCAGTTCTTC	CSATRSGRGVLEQFF
NA	TRBV27	TRBJ1-2	NA	TGTGCCGTGGGACGGTCTTATGGCTACACCTTC	CAVGRSYGYTF
NA	TRBV6-5	TRBJ2-4	NA	TGTGCCAGCAGTCCTAAGCAGGTAGCCAAAAACATTCAGTACTTC	CASSPKQVAKNIQYF
TRBD1	TRBV19	TRBJ2-4	few	TGTGCCAGTAAACAGGGGGTCGAAAACATTCAGTACTTC	CASKQGVENIQYF
TRBD1	TRBV29-1	TRBJ2-5	NA	TGCAGCGTTTGCGGACAGGGCCAAGAGCCCCAGTACTTC	CSVCGQGQEPQYF
TRBD2	TRBV28	TRBJ2-1	NA	TGTGCCAGCAGCAGGACTAGTTTCTATGAGCAGTTCTTC	CASSRTSFYEQFF
TRBD2	TRBV3-1	TRBJ2-7	NA	TGTGCCAGCAGCCCGGGACTAGCGGGAAGGTCTTGGCAGTACTTC	CASSPGLAGRSWQYF
TRBD1	TRBV6-1	TRBJ1-5	few	TGTGCCAGCAGTGACGCCCTGGGACAGGGGTTCGGTCAGCCCCAGCATTTT	CASSDALGQGFGQPQHF
TRBD2	TRBV20-1	TRBJ2-3	few	TGCAGTGCCACTTCTCTAGCGGGAGACCCGAAGGTTGGCACATTTTCGCAGTATTTT	CSATSLAGDPKVGTFSQYF
TRBD1	TRBV7-9	TRBJ2-5	NA	TGTGCCAGCAGCACCGGGACAGTCACACGGGAGACCCAGTACTTC	CASSTGTVTRETQYF
NA	TRBV10-3	TRBJ2-3	NA	TGTGCCATCAGTGACAGGGGTGCAGATACGCAGTATTTT	CAISDRGADTQYF
NA	TRBV29-1	TRBJ2-5	NA	TGCAGCGCTGTGGAGGGCCAAGAGACCCAGTACTTC	CSAVEGQETQYF
NA	TRBV18	TRBJ2-2	NA	TGTGCCAGCTCACCCGGACATATCGGGGAGCTGTTTTTT	CASSPGHIGELFF
NA	TRBV5-1	TRBJ2-3	NA	TGCGCCAGCAGCTGGACTGGACAAAACACAGATACGCAGTATTTT	CASSWTGQNTDTQYF
NA	TRBV28	TRBJ2-2	NA	TGTGCCAGCAGTCTCGGGCAAAGAGCGAACACCGGGGAGCTGTTTTTT	CASSLGQRANTGELFF
TRBD2	TRBV18	TRBJ2-1	few	TGTGCCAGCTCACCACCGCCTAGCGGGAGGGACTTAGACTTC	CASSPPPSGRDLDF
TRBD1	TRBV20-1	TRBJ2-7	NA	TGCAGTGCGTCCGGACAGGGGCACTCCTACGAGCAGTACTTC	CSASGQGHSYEQYF
TRBD2	TRBV20-1	TRBJ2-1	NA	TGCAGTGCTAGACAGCGGGAGGGCCTCAATGAGCAGTTCTTC	CSARQREGLNEQFF
TRBD1	TRBV20-1	TRBJ2-1	NA	TGCAGTGCTGGGGACAGCTACAATGAGCAGTTCTTC	CSAGDSYNEQFF
NA	TRBV29-1	TRBJ2-3	many	TGCAGCGTTACCAGTTCGGGTACGCAGTATTTT	CSVTSSGTQYF
TRBD2	TRBV4-2	TRBJ2-1	many	TGTGCCAGCAGCCTTGGGGAAACTAGCGGGAGAGGCAATGAGCAGTTCTTC	CASSLGETSGRGNEQFF
TRBD1	TRBV7-3	TRBJ1-3	NA	TGTGCCAGCAGCCTATCGACAGGGGCTGGAAACACCATATATTTT	CASSLSTGAGNTIYF
TRBD2	TRBV3-1	TRBJ2-3	NA	TGTGCCAGCAGCCCACCGGGACTAGCGGGAGTTACGCAGTATTTT	CASSPPGLAGVTQYF
TRBD1	TRBV2	TRBJ1-2	NA	TGTGCCAGCAGTGAAAGGACAGGGGGCTATGGCTACACCTTC	CASSERTGGYGYTF
TRBD2	TRBV20-1	TRBJ2-7	NA	TGCAGTGCTAGATGGTCATTCGGGACTAGCGGATCCTACGAGCAGTACTTC	CSARWSFGTSGSYEQYF
TRBD1	TRBV7-2	TRBJ2-1	many	TGTGCCAGCAGCGGGACAGGGGGAAGCGGGAGGAAGCAGTTCTTC	CASSGTGGSGRKQFF
NA	TRBV6-1	TRBJ2-5	NA	TGTGCCAGCAGGGAGTACGGGACGACCCAGTACTTC	CASREYGTTQYF
NA	TRBV29-1	TRBJ2-7	NA	TGCAGCGTTGCCCCGACCGCCTACGAGCGGTACTTC	CSVAPTAYERYF
NA	TRBV15	TRBJ2-7	NA	TGTGCCACCAGCAGAGATGAAGGTTACGAGCAGTACTTC	CATSRDEGYEQYF
TRBD2	TRBV7-2	TRBJ2-2	NA	TGTGCCAGCGGCGCGGGGGTGAACACCGGGGAGCTGTTTTTT	CASGAGVNTGELFF
NA	TRBV12-3/TRBV12-4	TRBJ1-2	NA	TGTGCCAGCAGTTACCCAGGGGATGGCTACACCTTC	CASSYPGDGYTF
TRBD2	TRBV19	TRBJ2-1	few	TGTGCCAGTAGTACGGGACTAGCGGGAGGTTGGGACAATGAGCAGTTCTTC	CASSTGLAGGWDNEQFF
NA	TRBV5-1	TRBJ2-3	NA	TGCGCCAGCAGCTTAGAACAGGGTAGTCGCACAGATACGCAGTATTTT	CASSLEQGSRTDTQYF
NA	TRBV29-1	TRBJ1-5	NA	TGCAGCGTTGTGGTGAGTGGGAATCAGCCCCAGCATTTT	CSVVVSGNQPQHF
NA	TRBV4-3	TRBJ1-6	few	TGCGCCAGCAGCCAAGATCTCCGACAGTCTAATTCACCCCTCCACTTT	CASSQDLRQSNSPLHF
TRBD2	TRBV9	TRBJ2-7	NA	TGTGCCAGCAGCCCAGGTGGTAGCGGGAGTTGGGAGCAGTACTTC	CASSPGGSGSWEQYF
NA	TRBV20-1	TRBJ1-5	few	TGCAGTGCTAGTTTCACGGACCGGAATCAGCCCCAGCATTTT	CSASFTDRNQPQHF